This T cell receptor (beta chain) was sequenced for a study of graft-versus-host responses after intestinal transplantation. This clone was seen once. What it binds is unknown. Produced via immunoSEQ multiplex PCR; TCRdb's table is partial and in-frame only. The sample lists roughly 120,000 clones; roughly 92% were seen once. V was clipped by 3 bases and J by 6 bases; unmatched bases: 7. The CDR3 loop spans 15 amino acids. CDR1 and CDR2 (germline): MNHEY, SVGAGI. This chain uses TRBV6-5 with TRBJ2-1, with 8 bases matching TRBD2. The receptor was isolated from a human donor who was the organ donor for an intestinal transplant. The sample was unstimulated CD4+ T cells sorted from spleen or lymph node cells, taken before transplant. In DNA, the CDR3 is TGTGCCAGCAGTTATAATGGCGGGAGGTTCAATGAGCAGTTCTTC. It specifies CASSYNGGRFNEQFF.